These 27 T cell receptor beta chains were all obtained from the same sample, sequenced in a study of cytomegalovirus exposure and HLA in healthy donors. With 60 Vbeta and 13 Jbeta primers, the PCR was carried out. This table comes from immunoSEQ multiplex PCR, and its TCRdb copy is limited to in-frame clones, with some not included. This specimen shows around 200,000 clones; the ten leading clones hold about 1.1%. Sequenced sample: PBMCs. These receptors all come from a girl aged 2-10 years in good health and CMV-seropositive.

The CDR3 reads CASSSRVIEKLFF. CDR3 DNA sequence: TGTGCCAGCAGTTCTCGGGTGATAGAAAAACTGTTTTTT. The rearrangement links TRBV6-5 to TRBJ1-4; D is undetermined. Germline loops: CDR1 MNHEY, CDR2 SVGAGI. The CDR3 totals 13 residues. V dropped 4 bases and J dropped 8 bases, with 11 bases sitting between them.

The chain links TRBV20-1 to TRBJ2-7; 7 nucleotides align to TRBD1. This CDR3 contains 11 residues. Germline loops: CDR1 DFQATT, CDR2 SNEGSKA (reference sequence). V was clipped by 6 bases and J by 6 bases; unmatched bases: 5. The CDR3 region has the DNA TGCAGTGCAAGCGCAGGGGGCGAGCAGTACTTC. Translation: CSASAGGEQYF.

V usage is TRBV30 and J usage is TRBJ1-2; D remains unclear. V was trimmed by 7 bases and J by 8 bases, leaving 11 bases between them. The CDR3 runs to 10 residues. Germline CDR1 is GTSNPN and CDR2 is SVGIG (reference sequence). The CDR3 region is CAYGAGGYTF. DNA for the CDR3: TGTGCCTACGGAGCGGGAGGCTACACCTTC.

The CDR3 DNA sequence: TGTGCCAGCATGGGACAGGCTAGCTCCTACGAGCAGTACTTC. Amino acids: CASMGQASSYEQYF. V gene TRBV2 combines with J gene TRBJ2-7; 8 nucleotides match TRBD1. The trim removed 7 bases at V and 0 bases at J, leaving 5 bases unmatched. Germline V gene data show CDR1 as SNHLY and CDR2 as FYNNEI. The CDR3 has 14 residues.

The CDR3 reads CASSKSRTGVNEQFF. CDR3 in DNA: TGTGCCAGCAGCAAAAGTCGGACAGGGGTTAATGAGCAGTTCTTC. This chain connects TRBV11-2 to TRBJ2-1; 9 bases line up with TRBD1. There are 15 residues in the CDR3. Germline loops: CDR1 SGHAT, CDR2 FQNNGV. V lost 5 bases to trimming and J lost 7 bases; unmatched junction nucleotides: 9.

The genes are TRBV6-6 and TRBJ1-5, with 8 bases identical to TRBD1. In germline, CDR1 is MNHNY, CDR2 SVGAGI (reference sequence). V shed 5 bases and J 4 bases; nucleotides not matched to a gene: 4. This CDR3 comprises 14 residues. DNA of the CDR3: TGTGCCAGCAGTACAGACAGGGGAAATCAGCCCCAGCATTTT. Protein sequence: CASSTDRGNQPQHF.

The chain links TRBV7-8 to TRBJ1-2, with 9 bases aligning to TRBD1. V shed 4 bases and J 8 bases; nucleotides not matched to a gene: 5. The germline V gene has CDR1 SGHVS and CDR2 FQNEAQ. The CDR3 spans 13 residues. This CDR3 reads CASSSTGGLGYTF. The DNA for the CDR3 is TGTGCCAGCAGCTCCACAGGGGGCCTCGGCTACACCTTC.

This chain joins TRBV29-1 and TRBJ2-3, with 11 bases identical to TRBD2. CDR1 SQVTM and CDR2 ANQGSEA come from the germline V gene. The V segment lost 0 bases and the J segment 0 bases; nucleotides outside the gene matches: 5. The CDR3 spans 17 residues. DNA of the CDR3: TGCAGCGTTGAAGAGGGACTAGCGGCCGTTAGCACAGATACGCAGTATTTT. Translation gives CSVEEGLAAVSTDTQYF.

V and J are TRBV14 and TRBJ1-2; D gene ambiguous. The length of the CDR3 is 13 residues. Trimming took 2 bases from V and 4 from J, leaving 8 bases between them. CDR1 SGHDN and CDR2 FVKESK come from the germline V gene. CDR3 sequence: CASSQQVFYGYTF. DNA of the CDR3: TGTGCCAGCAGCCAACAGGTTTTCTATGGCTACACCTTC.

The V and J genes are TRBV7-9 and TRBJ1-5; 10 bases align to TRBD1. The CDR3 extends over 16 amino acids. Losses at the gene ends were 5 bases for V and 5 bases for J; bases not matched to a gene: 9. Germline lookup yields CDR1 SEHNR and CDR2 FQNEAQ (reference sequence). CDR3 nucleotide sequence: TGTGCCAGCAGCGACCTGGGACAGGGGACAGATCAGCCCCAGCATTTT. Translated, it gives CASSDLGQGTDQPQHF.

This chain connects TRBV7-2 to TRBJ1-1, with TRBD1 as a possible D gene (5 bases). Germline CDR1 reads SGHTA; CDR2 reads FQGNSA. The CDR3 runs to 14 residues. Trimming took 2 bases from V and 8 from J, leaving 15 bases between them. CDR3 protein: CASSLRGGAPEAFF. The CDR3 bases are TGTGCCAGCAGCTTAAGGGGAGGGGCGCCAGAAGCTTTCTTT.

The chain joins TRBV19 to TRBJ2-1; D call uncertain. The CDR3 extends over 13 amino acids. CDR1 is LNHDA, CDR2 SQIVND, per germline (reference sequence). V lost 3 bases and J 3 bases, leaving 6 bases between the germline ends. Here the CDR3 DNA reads TGTGCCAGTAGTATCAACTTCTACAATGAGCAGTTCTTC. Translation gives CASSINFYNEQFF.

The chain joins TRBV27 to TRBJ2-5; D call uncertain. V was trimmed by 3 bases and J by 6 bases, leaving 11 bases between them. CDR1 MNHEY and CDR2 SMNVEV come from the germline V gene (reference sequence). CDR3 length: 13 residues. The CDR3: CASSFGSVKTQYF. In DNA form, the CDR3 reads TGTGCCAGCAGTTTTGGTTCGGTGAAGACCCAGTACTTC.

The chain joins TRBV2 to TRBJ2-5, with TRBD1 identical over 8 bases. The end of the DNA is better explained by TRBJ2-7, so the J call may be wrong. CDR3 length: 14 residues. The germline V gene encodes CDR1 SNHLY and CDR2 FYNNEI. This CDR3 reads CASSDRGRRGEQYF. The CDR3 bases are TGTGCCAGCAGCGACAGGGGACGGCGGGGCGAGCAGTACTTC.

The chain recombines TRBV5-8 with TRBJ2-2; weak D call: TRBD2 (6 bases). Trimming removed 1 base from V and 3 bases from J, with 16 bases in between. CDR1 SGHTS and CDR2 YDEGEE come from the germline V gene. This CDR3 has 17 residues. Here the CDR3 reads CASSLFGQEGYTGELFF. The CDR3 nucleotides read TGTGCCAGCAGCTTGTTCGGGCAGGAGGGGTACACCGGGGAGCTGTTTTTT.

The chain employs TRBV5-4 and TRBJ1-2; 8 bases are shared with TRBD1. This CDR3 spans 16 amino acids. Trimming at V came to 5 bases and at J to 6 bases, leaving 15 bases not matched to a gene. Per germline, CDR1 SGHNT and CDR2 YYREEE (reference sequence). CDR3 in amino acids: CASRRDRTGSLNGYTF. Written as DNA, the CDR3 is TGTGCCAGCAGACGAGACCGGACAGGGAGTTTGAATGGCTACACCTTC.

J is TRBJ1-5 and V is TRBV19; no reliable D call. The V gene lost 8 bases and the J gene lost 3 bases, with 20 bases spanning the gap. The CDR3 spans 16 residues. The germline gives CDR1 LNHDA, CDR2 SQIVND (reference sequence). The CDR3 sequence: CASSTVEDYSNQPQHF. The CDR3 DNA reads TGTGCCAGTTCGACGGTGGAGGACTACTCCAATCAGCCCCAGCATTTT.

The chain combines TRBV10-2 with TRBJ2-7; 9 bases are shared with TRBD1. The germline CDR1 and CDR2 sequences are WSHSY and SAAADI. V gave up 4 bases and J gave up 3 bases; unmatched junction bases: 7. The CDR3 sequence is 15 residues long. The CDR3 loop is CASSVLTGGGYEQYF. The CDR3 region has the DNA TGCGCCAGCAGTGTATTAACAGGGGGCGGCTACGAGCAGTACTTC.

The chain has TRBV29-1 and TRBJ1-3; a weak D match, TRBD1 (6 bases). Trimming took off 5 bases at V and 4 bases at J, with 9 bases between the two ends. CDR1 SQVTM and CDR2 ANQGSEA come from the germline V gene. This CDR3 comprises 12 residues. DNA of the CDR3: TGCAGCGTTTGGGGGCTAGGAAACACCATATATTTT. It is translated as CSVWGLGNTIYF.

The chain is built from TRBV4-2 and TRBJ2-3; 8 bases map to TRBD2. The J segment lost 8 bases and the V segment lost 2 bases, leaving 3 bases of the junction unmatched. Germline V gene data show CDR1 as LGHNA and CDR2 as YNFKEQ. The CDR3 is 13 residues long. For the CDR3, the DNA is TGTGCCAGCAGCCAACTGGGGACTAGTACGCAGTATTTT. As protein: CASSQLGTSTQYF.

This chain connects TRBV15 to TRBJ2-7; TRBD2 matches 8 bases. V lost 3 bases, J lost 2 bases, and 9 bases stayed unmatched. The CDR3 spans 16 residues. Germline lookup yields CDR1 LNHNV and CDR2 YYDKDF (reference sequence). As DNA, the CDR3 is TGTGCCACCAGCAGTGGTCACAGCGGGAGCCCCTACGAGCAGTACTTC. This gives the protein CATSSGHSGSPYEQYF.

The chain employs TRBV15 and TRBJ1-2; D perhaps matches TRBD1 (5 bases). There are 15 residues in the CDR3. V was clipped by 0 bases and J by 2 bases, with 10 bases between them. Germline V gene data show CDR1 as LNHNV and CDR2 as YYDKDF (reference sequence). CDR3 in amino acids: CATSRDGAGNYGYTF. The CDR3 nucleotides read TGTGCCACCAGCAGAGATGGGGCAGGGAACTATGGCTACACCTTC.

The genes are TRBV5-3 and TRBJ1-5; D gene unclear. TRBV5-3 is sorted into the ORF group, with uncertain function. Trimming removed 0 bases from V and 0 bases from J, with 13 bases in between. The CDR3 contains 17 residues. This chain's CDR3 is CARSLGCRTYSNQPQHF. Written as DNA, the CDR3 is TGTGCCAGAAGCTTGGGTTGTAGAACTTATAGCAATCAGCCCCAGCATTTT.

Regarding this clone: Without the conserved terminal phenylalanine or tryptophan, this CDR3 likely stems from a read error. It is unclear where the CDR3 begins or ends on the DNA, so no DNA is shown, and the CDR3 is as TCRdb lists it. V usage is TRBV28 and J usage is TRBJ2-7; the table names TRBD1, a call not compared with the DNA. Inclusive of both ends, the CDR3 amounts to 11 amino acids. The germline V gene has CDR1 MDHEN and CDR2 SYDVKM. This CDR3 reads CASSREGQSYL.

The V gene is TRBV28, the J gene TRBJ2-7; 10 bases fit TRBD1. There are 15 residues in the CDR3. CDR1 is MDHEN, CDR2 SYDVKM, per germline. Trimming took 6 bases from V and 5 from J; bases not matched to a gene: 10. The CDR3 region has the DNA TGTGCCAGCAGAAACCCGCGACAGGGGGCCCACGAGCAGTACTTC. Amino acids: CASRNPRQGAHEQYF. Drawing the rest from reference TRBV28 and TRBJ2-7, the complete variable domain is DVKVTQSSRYLVKRTGEKVFLECVQDMDHENMFWYRQDPGLGLRLIYFSYDVKMKEKGDIPEGYSVSREKKERFSLILESASTNQTSMYLCASRNPRQGAHEQYFGPGTRLTVT.

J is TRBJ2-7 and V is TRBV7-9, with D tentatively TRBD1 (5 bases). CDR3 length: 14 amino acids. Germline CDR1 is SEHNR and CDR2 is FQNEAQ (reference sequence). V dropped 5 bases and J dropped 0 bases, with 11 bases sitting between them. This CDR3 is CASSRLTGSYEQYF. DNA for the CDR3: TGTGCCAGCAGCCGACTCACAGGCTCCTACGAGCAGTACTTC.

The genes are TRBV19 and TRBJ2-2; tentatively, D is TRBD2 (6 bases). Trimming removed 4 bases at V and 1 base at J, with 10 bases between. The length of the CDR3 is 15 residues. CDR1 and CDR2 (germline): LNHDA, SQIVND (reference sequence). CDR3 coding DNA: TGTGCCAGTAGTACATTCGGGGGGAACACCGGGGAGCTGTTTTTT. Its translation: CASSTFGGNTGELFF.